This record covers a single T cell receptor (beta chain). What it binds is unknown. Produced via immunoSEQ multiplex PCR; TCRdb's table is partial and in-frame only. The sample lists 2.3 million or so clones, more than 80% occurring once. The sample comes from a study of shared clonotypes between healthy human individuals. Study-wide background: Each donor contributed plates that comprised three CD4 naive, three CD4 memory, two CD8 naive and one CD8 memory. Study-level findings and limits: Sequencing of the sorted subsets was shown by rarefaction to be incomplete despite large depth. Only blood was sampled; tissue repertoires likely differ.

The CDR3 runs to 15 residues. The germline V gene encodes CDR1 MNHEY and CDR2 SMNVEV (reference sequence). Trimming took off 2 bases at V and 0 bases at J, with 8 bases between the two ends. What was sequenced was naive CD4+ T cells from PBMCs. Subset noted: CD45RA+ positively selected. The receptor comes from a man between 18 and 35 years old in good health. Some clones in this sample may be carry-over from other donors' samples. V usage is TRBV27 and J usage is TRBJ2-1; unclear D gene. The CDR3 here is CASSLEGNSYNEQFF. CDR3 sequence (DNA): TGTGCCAGCAGTTTAGAAGGGAACTCCTACAATGAGCAGTTCTTC.